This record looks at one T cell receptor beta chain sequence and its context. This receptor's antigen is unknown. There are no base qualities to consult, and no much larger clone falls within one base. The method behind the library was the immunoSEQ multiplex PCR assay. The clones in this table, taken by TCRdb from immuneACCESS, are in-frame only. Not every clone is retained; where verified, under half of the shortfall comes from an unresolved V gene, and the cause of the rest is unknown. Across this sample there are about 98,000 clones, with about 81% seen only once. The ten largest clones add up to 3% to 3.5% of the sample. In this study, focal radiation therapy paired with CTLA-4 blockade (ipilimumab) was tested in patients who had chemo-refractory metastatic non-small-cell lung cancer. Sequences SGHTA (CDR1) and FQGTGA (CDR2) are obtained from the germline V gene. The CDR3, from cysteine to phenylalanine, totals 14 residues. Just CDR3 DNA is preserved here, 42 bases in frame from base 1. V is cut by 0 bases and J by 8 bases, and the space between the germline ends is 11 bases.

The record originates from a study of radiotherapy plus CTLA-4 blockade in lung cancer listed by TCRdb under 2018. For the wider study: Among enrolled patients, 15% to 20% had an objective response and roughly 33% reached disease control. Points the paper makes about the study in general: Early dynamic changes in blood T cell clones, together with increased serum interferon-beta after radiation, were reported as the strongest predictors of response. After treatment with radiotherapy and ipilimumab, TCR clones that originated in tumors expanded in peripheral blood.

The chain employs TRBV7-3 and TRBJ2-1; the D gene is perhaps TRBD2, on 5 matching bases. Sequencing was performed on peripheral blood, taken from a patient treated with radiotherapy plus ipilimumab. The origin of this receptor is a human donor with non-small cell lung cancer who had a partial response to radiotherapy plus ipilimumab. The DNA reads TGTGCCAGCAGCTTAACGTTGGAGGCCCATGAGCAGTTCTTC. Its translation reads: CASSLTLEAHEQFF.